These 8 T cell receptor beta chains came from one sample sequenced in a study of shared clonotypes between healthy human individuals (dated by TCRdb to between 2020 and 2021). The protocol used for the library was the immunoSEQ multiplex PCR assay. TCRdb took over this immuneACCESS table, retaining in-frame rearrangements with V and J assigned. Such tables are incomplete; in checked studies, under half of the missing clones stem from an unresolved V gene, and the remainder is unexplained. In this sample the table shows 2,500,000 or so clones, just over 90% of which occur a single time. Of the sample, roughly 0.13% is held by the ten largest clones. The sequenced material came from naive CD4+ T cells sorted from blood. Reading the label with the study, this specimen's cell subset or site is: CD45RA+ positively selected. The source is a man aged 18-30 years in good health.

To note about this clone: Other nucleotide sequences from this sample produce the same CDR3. The chain employs TRBV6-6 and TRBJ1-2; D is ambiguous. V lost 6 bases and J lost 5, with 7 bases in between. The CDR3 contains 11 residues. Germline CDR1 reads MNHNY; CDR2 reads SVGAGI (reference sequence). The CDR3 DNA reads as TGTGCCAGCAGCCCAGAGTATGGCTACACCTTC. This codes for CASSPEYGYTF.

This clone was counted once. CDR3 loop: CASSLWARQETQYF. The CDR3 DNA is TGTGCCAGCAGTTTATGGGCTAGACAAGAGACCCAGTACTTC. V usage is TRBV27 and J usage is TRBJ2-5; the D is unclear. V lost 1 base, J lost 2 bases, and 8 bases lay in between. The CDR3 has 14 residues. From germline, CDR1 is MNHEY and CDR2 SMNVEV (reference sequence).

Written as DNA, the CDR3 is TGTGCCAGCAGCCATGAAGCGGTCAATGAGCAGTTCTTC. Translating gives CASSHEAVNEQFF. The genes are TRBV11-3 and TRBJ2-1, with a weak D call TRBD2 (5 bases). CDR1 is SGHNT, CDR2 YENEEA, per germline. The V end was cut by 5 bases, the J end by 6 bases, with 11 bases between. The CDR3 is 13 amino acids.

This chain connects TRBV6-6 to TRBJ2-7; TRBD1 might be the D (6 bases). V dropped 6 bases and J dropped 4 bases, with 10 bases sitting between them. CDR3 size: 12 residues. Germline V gene data show CDR1 as MNHNY and CDR2 as SVGAGI (reference sequence). This chain's CDR3 is CASSRGQYEQYF. CDR3 nucleotide sequence: TGTGCCAGCAGCCGCGGACAGTACGAGCAGTACTTC.

The gene calls are TRBV27 and TRBJ2-7; no definite D call. Trimming cost V 3 bases and J 0 bases, with 6 bases left between them. CDR3 size: 13 residues. The germline V gene has CDR1 MNHEY and CDR2 SMNVEV (reference sequence). This CDR3 is CASSFGVSYEQYF. CDR3 in DNA: TGTGCCAGCAGTTTTGGGGTCTCCTACGAGCAGTACTTC.

This chain joins TRBV5-1 and TRBJ2-1; the D gene could be TRBD1 or TRBD2 (5 bases each). Trimming took 3 bases from V and 5 from J, leaving 9 bases between them. This CDR3 is built from 13 residues. The germline CDR1 and CDR2 sequences are SGHRS and YFSETQ. The CDR3: CASSSRGDNEQFF. CDR3 DNA sequence: TGCGCCAGCAGCTCGAGGGGCGACAATGAGCAGTTCTTC.

The chain links TRBV5-5 to TRBJ1-1, with a possible D match to TRBD1 (6 bases). The CDR3 runs to 15 residues. CDR1 and CDR2 (germline): SGHKS, YYEKEE (reference sequence). Trimming removed 2 bases from V and 0 bases from J, with 11 bases in between. The CDR3 loop is CASSFTGTLNTEAFF. The CDR3 region has the DNA TGTGCCAGCAGCTTTACCGGGACATTGAACACTGAAGCTTTCTTT.

V and J are TRBV18 and TRBJ1-3; D gene ambiguous. This CDR3 has 16 residues. CDR1 and CDR2 from the germline V gene are KGHSH and LQKENI. With 2 bases removed from V and 0 bases from J, the gap between germline ends came to 11 bases. CDR3 region: CASSPSEAISGNTIYF. Written as DNA, the CDR3 is TGTGCCAGCTCACCATCGGAGGCCATCTCTGGAAACACCATATATTTT.